This T cell receptor beta chain was profiled in a study of T-cell reconstitution after alpha-beta-depleted transplantation in children. Unique molecular identifiers were used to barcode this TCRbeta library. TCRdb reprocessed the PCR reads with MiXCR, giving one entry per CDR3 protein. The sample consists of 200,000 to 250,000 distinct CDR3 sequences, approximately 10% of them appearing once. The CDR3 is 13 amino acids. The J segment lost 4 bases and the V segment lost 5 bases, leaving 4 bases of the junction unmatched. Germline CDR1 and CDR2: SEHNR and FQNEAQ (reference sequence). This clonotype was seen many times.

The material sequenced was PBMCs, taken before TCRalphabeta/CD19-depleted stem cell transplant. This TCR was sampled from a child younger than two with acute myeloid leukemia, due to receive a stem cell transplant. The rearrangement links TRBV7-9 to TRBJ1-2, with 7 nucleotides matching TRBD1. Written as DNA, the CDR3 is TGTGCCAGCAGCCTGGGACAGTTCTATGGCTACACCTTC. Amino acids: CASSLGQFYGYTF.